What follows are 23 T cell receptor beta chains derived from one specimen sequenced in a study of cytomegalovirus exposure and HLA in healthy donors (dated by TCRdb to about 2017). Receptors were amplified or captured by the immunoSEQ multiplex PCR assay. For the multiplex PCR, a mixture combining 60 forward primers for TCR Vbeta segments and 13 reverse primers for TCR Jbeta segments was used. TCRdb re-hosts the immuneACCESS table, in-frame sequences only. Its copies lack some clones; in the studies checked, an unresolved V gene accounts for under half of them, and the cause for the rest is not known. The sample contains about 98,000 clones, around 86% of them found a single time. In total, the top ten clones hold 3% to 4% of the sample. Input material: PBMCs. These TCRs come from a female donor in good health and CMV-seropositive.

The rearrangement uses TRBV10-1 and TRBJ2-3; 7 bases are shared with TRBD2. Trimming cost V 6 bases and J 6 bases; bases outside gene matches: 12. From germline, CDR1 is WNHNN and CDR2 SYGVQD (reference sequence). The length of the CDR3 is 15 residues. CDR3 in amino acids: CASRPGGYDGDTQYF. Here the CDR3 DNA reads TGCGCCAGCAGGCCCGGGGGGTACGATGGGGATACGCAGTATTTT.

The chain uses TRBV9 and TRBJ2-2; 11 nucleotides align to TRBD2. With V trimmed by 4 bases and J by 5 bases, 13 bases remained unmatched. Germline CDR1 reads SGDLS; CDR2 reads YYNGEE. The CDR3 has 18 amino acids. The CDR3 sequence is CASSLPTSGRVGTGELFF. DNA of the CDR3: TGTGCCAGCAGCTTACCAACTAGCGGGAGAGTTGGTACCGGGGAGCTGTTTTTT.

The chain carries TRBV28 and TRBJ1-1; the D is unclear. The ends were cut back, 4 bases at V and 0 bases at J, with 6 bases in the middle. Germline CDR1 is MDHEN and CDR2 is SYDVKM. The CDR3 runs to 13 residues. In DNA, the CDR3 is TGTGCCAGCAGTTATCTTATGAACACTGAAGCTTTCTTT. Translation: CASSYLMNTEAFF.

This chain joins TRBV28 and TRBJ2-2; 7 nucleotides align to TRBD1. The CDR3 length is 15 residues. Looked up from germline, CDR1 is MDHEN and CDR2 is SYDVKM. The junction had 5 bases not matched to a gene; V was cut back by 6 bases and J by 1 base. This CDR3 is CASRSQGWNTGELFF. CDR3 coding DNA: TGTGCCAGCAGGTCACAGGGGTGGAACACCGGGGAGCTGTTTTTT.

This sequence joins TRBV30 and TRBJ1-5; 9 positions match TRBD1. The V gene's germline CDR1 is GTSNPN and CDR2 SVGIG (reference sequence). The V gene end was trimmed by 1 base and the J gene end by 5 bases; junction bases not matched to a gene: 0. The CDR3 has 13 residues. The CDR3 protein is CAWSGQGDQPQHF. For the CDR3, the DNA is TGTGCCTGGAGTGGACAGGGGGATCAGCCCCAGCATTTT.

This CDR3 is CASGEGAGGYTF. The CDR3 coding sequence is TGTGCCAGCGGAGAGGGGGCTGGGGGCTACACCTTC. V usage is TRBV28 and J usage is TRBJ1-2; TRBD1 aligns across 7 bases. This CDR3 contains 12 residues. J lost 8 bases, V lost 8 bases, and 8 bases had no gene match. Germline assignment: CDR1 MDHEN and CDR2 SYDVKM.

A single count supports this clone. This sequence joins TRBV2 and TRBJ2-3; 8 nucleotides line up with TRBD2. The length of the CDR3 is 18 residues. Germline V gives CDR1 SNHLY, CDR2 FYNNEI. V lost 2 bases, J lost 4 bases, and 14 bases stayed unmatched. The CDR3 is CASSERRLAGGHPDTQYF. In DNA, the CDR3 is TGTGCCAGCAGTGAAAGGCGGCTAGCGGGCGGCCACCCAGATACGCAGTATTTT.

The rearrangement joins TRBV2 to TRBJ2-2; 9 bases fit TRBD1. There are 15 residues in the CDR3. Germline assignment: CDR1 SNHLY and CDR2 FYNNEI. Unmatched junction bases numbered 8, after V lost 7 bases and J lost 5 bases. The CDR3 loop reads CASMYGTGRTGELFF. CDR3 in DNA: TGTGCCAGCATGTATGGGACAGGGAGGACCGGGGAGCTGTTTTTT. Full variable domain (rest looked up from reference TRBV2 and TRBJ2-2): EPEVTQTPSHQVTQMGQEVILRCVPISNHLYFYWYRQILGQKVEFLVSFYNNEISEKSEIFDDQFSVERPDGSNFTLKIRSTKLEDSAMYFCASMYGTGRTGELFFGEGSRLTVL.

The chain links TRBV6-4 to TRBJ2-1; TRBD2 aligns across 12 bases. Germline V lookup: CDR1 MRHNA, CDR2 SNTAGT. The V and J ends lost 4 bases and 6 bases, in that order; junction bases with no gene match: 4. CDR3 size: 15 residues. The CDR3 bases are TGTGCCAGCAGTGTACTAGCGGGGGGCATCAATGAGCAGTTCTTC. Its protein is CASSVLAGGINEQFF.

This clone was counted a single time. This CDR3 reads CAWSVGPREYGYTF. CDR3 DNA: TGTGCCTGGAGTGTAGGGCCAAGGGAGTATGGCTACACCTTC. The chain links TRBV30 to TRBJ1-2; unclear D gene. The CDR3 has 14 residues. V was clipped by 0 bases and J by 5 bases, with 13 bases between them. The V gene's germline CDR1 is GTSNPN and CDR2 SVGIG (reference sequence). Combining the CDR3 with reference TRBV30 and TRBJ1-2 gives the whole variable domain SQTIHQWPATLVQPVGSPLSLECTVEGTSNPNLYWYRQAAGRGLQLLFYSVGIGQISSEVPQNLSASRPQDRQFILSSKKLLLSDSGFYLCAWSVGPREYGYTFGSGTRLTVV.

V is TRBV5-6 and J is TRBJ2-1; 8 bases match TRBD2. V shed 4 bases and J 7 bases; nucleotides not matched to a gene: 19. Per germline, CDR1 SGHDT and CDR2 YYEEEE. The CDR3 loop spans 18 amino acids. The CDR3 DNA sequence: TGTGCCAGCAGCCACGGGGGGGGCCCAGGAATCTACTCAAATGAGCAGTTCTTC. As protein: CASSHGGGPGIYSNEQFF.

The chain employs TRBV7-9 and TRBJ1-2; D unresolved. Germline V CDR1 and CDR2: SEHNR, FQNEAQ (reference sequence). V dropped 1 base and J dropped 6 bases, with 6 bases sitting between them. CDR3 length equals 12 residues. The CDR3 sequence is CASSLGSNGYTF. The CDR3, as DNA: TGTGCCAGCAGCTTAGGTAGTAATGGCTACACCTTC.

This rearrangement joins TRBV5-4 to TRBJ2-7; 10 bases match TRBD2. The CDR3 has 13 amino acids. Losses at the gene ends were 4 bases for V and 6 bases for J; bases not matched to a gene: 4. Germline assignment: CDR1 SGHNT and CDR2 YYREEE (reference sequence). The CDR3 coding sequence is TGTGCCAGCAGCCCCGTAGCGGGAGGCGAGCAGTACTTC. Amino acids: CASSPVAGGEQYF.

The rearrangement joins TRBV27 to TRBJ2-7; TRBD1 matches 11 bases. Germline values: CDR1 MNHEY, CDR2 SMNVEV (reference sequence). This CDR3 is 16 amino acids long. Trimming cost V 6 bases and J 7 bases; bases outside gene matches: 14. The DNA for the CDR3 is TGTGCCAGCAGGCCCGGGACAGGGGGGGTTTTGGAAGAGCAGTACTTC. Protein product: CASRPGTGGVLEEQYF.

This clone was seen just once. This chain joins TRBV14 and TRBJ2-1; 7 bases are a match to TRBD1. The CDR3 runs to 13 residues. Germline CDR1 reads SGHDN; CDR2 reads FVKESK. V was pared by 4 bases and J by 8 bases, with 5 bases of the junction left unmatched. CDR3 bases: TGTGCCAGCAGCCCGTGGCAGGGGGATGAGCAGTTCTTC. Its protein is CASSPWQGDEQFF.

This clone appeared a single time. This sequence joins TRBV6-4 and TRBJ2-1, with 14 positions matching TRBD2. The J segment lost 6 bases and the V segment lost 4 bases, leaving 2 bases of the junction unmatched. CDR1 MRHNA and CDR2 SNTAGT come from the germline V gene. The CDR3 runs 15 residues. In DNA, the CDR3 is TGTGCCAGCAGTGCCGGGACTAGCGGGAGCAATGAGCAGTTCTTC. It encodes CASSAGTSGSNEQFF.

The CDR3 coding sequence is TGCGCCAGCAGCTCAACCCAGACAGGGGCCTATGGCTACACCTTC. Amino acid sequence: CASSSTQTGAYGYTF. The V and J genes are TRBV5-1 and TRBJ1-2; 8 positions agree with TRBD1. The CDR3 consists of 15 residues. CDR1 SGHRS and CDR2 YFSETQ come from the germline V gene. V was clipped by 3 bases and J by 4 bases; unmatched bases: 8.

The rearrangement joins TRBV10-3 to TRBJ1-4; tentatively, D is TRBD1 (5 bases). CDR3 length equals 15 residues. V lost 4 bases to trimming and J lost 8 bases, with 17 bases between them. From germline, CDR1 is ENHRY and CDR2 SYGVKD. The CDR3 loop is CAISVAGGEGEKLFF. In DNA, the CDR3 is TGTGCCATCAGTGTTGCAGGAGGGGAAGGGGAAAAACTGTTTTTT.

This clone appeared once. This CDR3 reads CASSRGLAGGLGGQETQYF. As DNA, the CDR3 is TGCGCCAGCAGCCGTGGACTAGCGGGAGGGCTGGGGGGCCAAGAGACCCAGTACTTC. V usage is TRBV5-1 and J usage is TRBJ2-5; TRBD2 matches at 15 bases. The CDR3 consists of 19 residues. The V segment lost 4 bases and the J segment 1 base; nucleotides outside the gene matches: 11. The germline V gene encodes CDR1 SGHRS and CDR2 YFSETQ.

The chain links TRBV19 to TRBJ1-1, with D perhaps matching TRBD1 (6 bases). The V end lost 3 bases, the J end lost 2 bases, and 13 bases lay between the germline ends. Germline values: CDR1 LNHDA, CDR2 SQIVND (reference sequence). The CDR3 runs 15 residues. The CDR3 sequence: CASSMGGQGNTEAFF. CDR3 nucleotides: TGTGCCAGTAGTATGGGGGGGCAGGGAAACACTGAAGCTTTCTTT.

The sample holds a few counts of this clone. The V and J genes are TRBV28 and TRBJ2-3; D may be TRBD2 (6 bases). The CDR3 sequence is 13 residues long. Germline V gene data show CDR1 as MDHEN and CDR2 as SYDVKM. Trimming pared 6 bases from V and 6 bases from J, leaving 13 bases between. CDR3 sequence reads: CASSSTGADTQYF. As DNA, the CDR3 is TGTGCCAGCAGCTCTACGGGAGCGGATACGCAGTATTTT.

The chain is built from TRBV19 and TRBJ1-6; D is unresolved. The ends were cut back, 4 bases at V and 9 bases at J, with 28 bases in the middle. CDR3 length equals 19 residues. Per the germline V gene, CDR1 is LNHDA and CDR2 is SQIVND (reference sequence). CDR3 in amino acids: CASSTWASAKELFFSPLHF. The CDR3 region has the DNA TGTGCCAGTAGTACATGGGCCTCGGCCAAGGAACTTTTTTTTTCACCCCTCCACTTT.

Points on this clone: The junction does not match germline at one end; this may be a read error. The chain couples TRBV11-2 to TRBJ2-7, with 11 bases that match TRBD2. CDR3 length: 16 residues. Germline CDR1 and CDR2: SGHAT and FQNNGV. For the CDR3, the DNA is TGTGCCAGCAGTTTAGAGGGGGGACTAGCGGCCTACGAGCAGTACTTC. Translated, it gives CASSLEGGLAAYEQYF.